Each of the 9 T cell receptor beta chains below was sequenced from the same sample in a study of blood T cell repertoires in COVID-19. Clones were read by immunoSEQ multiplex PCR, and TCRdb kept only the in-frame ones, dropping some. The data show tens of thousands of clones, more than 75% seen once. Sequencing was carried out using peripheral blood. The origin of the receptors is a man aged 50-60 years with active or convalescent COVID-19.

This chain uses TRBV3-1 (or the pseudogene TRBV3-2) with TRBJ1-1; TRBD1 is a possible D gene (5 bases). Trimming left V 1 base short and J 3 bases short, with 6 bases between. Looked up from germline, CDR1 is LGHDT and CDR2 is YNNKEL (reference sequence). The CDR3 spans 13 residues. Here the CDR3 reads CASSQGRDTEAFF. The CDR3 region has the DNA TGTGCCAGCAGCCAAGGCAGGGACACTGAAGCTTTCTTT.

The genes are TRBV2 and TRBJ1-5; possibly TRBD1 for D (5 bases). V gave up 9 bases and J gave up 2 bases, with 14 bases separating them. CDR3 length equals 14 residues. Germline-derived CDR1 and CDR2 are SNHLY and FYNNEI. The CDR3 sequence is CASDTGQGNQPQHF. In nucleotides, the CDR3 is TGTGCCAGTGACACAGGTCAGGGCAATCAGCCCCAGCATTTT.

The chain carries TRBV19 and TRBJ2-3; 9 bases line up with TRBD2. The CDR3 extends over 18 amino acids. V lost 4 bases to trimming and J lost 0 bases; unmatched junction nucleotides: 11. Germline V gene sequence: CDR1 LNHDA, CDR2 SQIVND (reference sequence). The CDR3 reads CASSSGGGRGYSTDTQYF. The CDR3 DNA sequence: TGTGCCAGTAGTAGCGGGGGGGGCCGAGGCTATAGCACAGATACGCAGTATTTT. The complete variable domain, with remaining parts taken from reference TRBV19 and TRBJ2-3, reads DGGITQSPKYLFRKEGQNVTLSCEQNLNHDAMYWYRQDPGQGLRLIYYSQIVNDFQKGDIAEGYSVSREKKESFPLTVTSAQKNPTAFYLCASSSGGGRGYSTDTQYFGPGTRLTVL.

This clone came up once. This rearrangement joins TRBV24-1 to TRBJ1-3; D not certain. With 4 bases removed from V and 9 bases from J, the gap between germline ends came to 18 bases. Germline values: CDR1 KGHDR, CDR2 SFDVKD. This CDR3 comprises 15 residues. For the CDR3, the DNA is TGTGCCACCAGTGAGCTGGGTCCCAGTCGGGGCACCATATATTTT. Residues: CATSELGPSRGTIYF.

The chain joins TRBV5-1 to TRBJ2-5; no definite D call. The CDR3 extends over 13 amino acids. Germline CDR1 is SGHRS and CDR2 is YFSETQ. Trimming left V 1 base short and J 4 bases short, with 8 bases between. The CDR3 loop reads CASSLSSVETQYF. The DNA for the CDR3 is TGCGCCAGCAGCTTGTCCTCCGTAGAGACCCAGTACTTC. Full variable domain (rest looked up from reference TRBV5-1 and TRBJ2-5): KAGVTQTPRYLIKTRGQQVTLSCSPISGHRSVSWYQQTPGQGLQFLFEYFSETQRNKGNFPGRFSGRQFSNSRSEMNVSTLELGDSALYLCASSLSSVETQYFGPGTRLLVL.

V is TRBV10-3 and J is TRBJ2-7; 13 bases agree with TRBD2. After removal of 3 bases from V and 4 bases from J, the junction contained 3 bases not matched to a gene. The germline gives CDR1 ENHRY, CDR2 SYGVKD. The CDR3 is made up of 15 amino acids. As DNA, the CDR3 is TGTGCCATCAGTGACCAGACTAGCGGGGGGTACGAGCAGTACTTC. Its translation: CAISDQTSGGYEQYF.

The chain combines TRBV6-1 with TRBJ1-5, with TRBD1 as a possible D gene (6 bases). The CDR3 is 15 residues long. Germline CDR1 and CDR2: MNHNS and SASEGT. Between the trimmed V and J ends, which lost 1 base and 1 base, there was a span of 8 bases. CDR3: CASSEVGQSNQPQHF. In DNA form, the CDR3 reads TGTGCCAGCAGTGAAGTAGGACAGAGCAATCAGCCCCAGCATTTT.

This clone was observed a few times. The V call is TRBV7-9, the J call TRBJ1-6; D may be TRBD1 (6 bases). V lost 0 bases and J lost 5, with 8 bases in between. There are 15 residues in the CDR3. Germline V gives CDR1 SEHNR, CDR2 FQNEAQ (reference sequence). The CDR3 here is CASSLAPGDNSPLHF. The CDR3 DNA follows: TGTGCCAGCAGCTTAGCGCCAGGGGATAATTCACCCCTCCACTTT.

The chain has TRBV6-4 and TRBJ1-2; 12 nucleotides match TRBD1. The CDR3 is 15 amino acids. V lost 6 bases to trimming and J lost 7 bases; unmatched junction nucleotides: 9. Germline V gives CDR1 MRHNA, CDR2 SNTAGT. In DNA, the CDR3 is TGTGCCAGCAGGGGGACAGGGGGCGTTTCTGCTGGCTACACCTTC. Translation: CASRGTGGVSAGYTF.